The entry that follows covers one T cell receptor (beta chain) sequence. Its antigen remains unidentified. The data are from a study of T cell repertoires in cytomegalovirus infection. TCRdb ran MiXCR on the reads and lists one entry per CDR3 protein. The repertoire holds some 250,000 distinct CDR3 sequences, less than 9.5% seen once, with over 13% in the top ten. CDR3 length: 15 residues. Germline CDR1 MNHEY, CDR2 SVGEGT. Trimming cost V 4 bases and J 2 bases, with 12 bases left between them. Study observations and caveats: Summed frequency of public TCR beta families distinguished CMV carriers with the relevant HLA. The ex vivo response was dominated by HLA-C-restricted CMV-specific TCR beta clonotypes.

The TCR originated in a human donor in good health (CMV status not recorded). Some clones in this sample may be carry-over from other donors' samples. The sequenced material came from PBMCs. This sequence joins TRBV6-2 or TRBV6-3 and TRBJ2-1, with D possibly being TRBD2 (6 bases). The CDR3 loop reads CASSSPGSPYNEQFF. The CDR3 DNA follows: TGTGCCAGCAGTTCCCCCGGGAGTCCCTACAATGAGCAGTTCTTC.